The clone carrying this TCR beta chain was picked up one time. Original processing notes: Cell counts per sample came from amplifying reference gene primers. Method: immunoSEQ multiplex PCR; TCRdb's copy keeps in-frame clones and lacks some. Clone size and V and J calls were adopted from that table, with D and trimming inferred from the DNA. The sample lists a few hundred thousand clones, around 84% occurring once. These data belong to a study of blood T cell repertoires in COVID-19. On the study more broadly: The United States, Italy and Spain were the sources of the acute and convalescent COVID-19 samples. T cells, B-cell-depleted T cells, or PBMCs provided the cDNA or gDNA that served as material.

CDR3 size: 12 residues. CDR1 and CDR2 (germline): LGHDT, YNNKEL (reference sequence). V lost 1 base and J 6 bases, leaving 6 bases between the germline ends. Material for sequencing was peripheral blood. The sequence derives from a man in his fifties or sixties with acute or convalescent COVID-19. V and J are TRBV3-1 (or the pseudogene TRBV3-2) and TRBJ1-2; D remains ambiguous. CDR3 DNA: TGTGCCAGCAGCCAAGCCGTCGATGGCTACACCTTC. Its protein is CASSQAVDGYTF.